The 22 T cell receptor beta chains in this list originate from one sample, sequenced in a study of kidney transplant recipient with SARS-CoV-2 infection. Each CDR3 protein is one row after TCRdb ran MiXCR on the reads. The repertoire holds 200,000 to 300,000 distinct CDR3 sequences, with more than 25% as singletons. Material: a blood sample, obtained at baseline and around day 110 from a kidney transplant recipient. The receptors were gathered from a male patient younger than 45 who had COVID-19 and was a kidney transplant recipient. Some T cells may be transferred from the graft donor.

To note about this clonotype: Since a much larger clone is just one base distant, this may be a read error. The gene calls are TRBV20-1 and TRBJ1-1, with 9 bases fitting TRBD1. CDR3 size: 16 residues. Germline CDR1 DFQATT, CDR2 SNEGSKA (reference sequence). The CDR3 sequence is CSALGTGSGGNTETFF. CDR3 DNA sequence: TGCAGTGCCCTAGGGACAGGGAGTGGGGGGAACACTGAAACTTTCTTT.

At least ten counts were recorded for this clonotype. The chain joins TRBV12-3 or TRBV12-4 to TRBJ2-5; the match to TRBD1 covers 8 bases. The CDR3 covers 14 residues. J was trimmed by 3 bases and V by 3 bases; bases with no gene match: 3. The CDR3 protein is CASSFDRGKETQYF. The CDR3 region has the DNA TGTGCCAGCAGTTTCGACAGGGGAAAAGAGACCCAGTACTTC.

Details on this clonotype: A read error may be the cause here, since a much bigger clone is one base away. The V call is TRBV3-1, the J call TRBJ1-1; D uncertain. The germline V gene encodes CDR1 LGHDT and CDR2 YNNKEL (reference sequence). The CDR3 has 17 amino acids. The CDR3 nucleotides read TGTGCCAGCAGCTCGACTTATCCCATTTCAATTCGCACTGGAGCTTTCTTT. It yields the protein CASSSTYPISIRTGAFF.

At least ten counts were recorded for this clonotype. The J gene is TRBJ2-7, the V gene TRBV30; maybe TRBD2 (5 bases). Germline V lookup: CDR1 GTSNPN, CDR2 SVGIG (reference sequence). Trimming shortened V by 0 bases and J by 1 base, and 13 bases separated the two germline ends. CDR3 length: 15 amino acids. DNA of the CDR3: TGTGCCTGGAGTGTACTAGTGGCAGCTTCCTACGAGCAGTACTTC. Its translation is CAWSVLVAASYEQYF.

This clonotype was seen once. It may be a read error: a sequence one base away is much more abundant. CDR3 sequence (DNA): TGTGCCACCAGTGAGGGAAAGGCCTACAATGGGCAGTTCTTC. It is translated as CATSEGKAYNGQFF. The chain is built from TRBV24-1 and TRBJ2-1; D not resolved. Germline lookup yields CDR1 KGHDR and CDR2 SFDVKD. The CDR3 has 14 amino acids.

This clonotype showed up just a few times. This chain links TRBV7-6 with TRBJ2-1; perhaps TRBD2 as D (6 bases). The CDR3 has 15 residues. V was clipped by 7 bases and J by 2 bases, with 15 bases between them. CDR1 SGHVS and CDR2 FNYEAQ come from the germline V gene. In DNA form, the CDR3 reads TGTGCCAGCACTCCGGCCGGCGGGACCTACAATGAGCAGTTCTTC. This encodes CASTPAGGTYNEQFF.

A note on this clonotype: This may be a read error, as it is one base from a much larger clone. This CDR3 is CASSITGSTRKTYGYTF. The CDR3 DNA sequence: TGTGCCAGCAGCATAACAGGGTCTACCCGAAAGACCTATGGCTACACCTTC. The chain links TRBV7-8 to TRBJ1-2, with TRBD1 as a possible D gene (6 bases). CDR1 and CDR2 (germline): SGHVS, FQNEAQ. CDR3 length: 17 amino acids. V lost 5 bases and J lost 4, with 23 bases in between.

In its sample, this clonotype was seen many times. This chain's CDR3 is CASSDRSSMRKTYGYTF. For the CDR3, the DNA is TGTGCCAGCAGTGATCGGAGCTCTATGCGAAAGACCTATGGCTACACCTTC. V is TRBV6-1 and J is TRBJ1-2; D not certain. The V and J ends lost 3 bases and 4 bases respectively, with 21 bases between them. The CDR3 is made up of 17 amino acids. CDR1 and CDR2 from the germline V gene are MNHNS and SASEGT.

This clonotype showed up just a few times. CDR3 residues: CAISAFTDTQYF. DNA for the CDR3: TGTGCCATCAGTGCGTTTACAGATACGCAGTATTTT. The V and J genes are TRBV10-3 and TRBJ2-3; no clear D. Germline V gene data show CDR1 as ENHRY and CDR2 as SYGVKD. With 4 bases removed from V and 3 bases from J, the gap between germline ends came to 5 bases. This CDR3 contains 12 residues.

The rearrangement links TRBV7-2 to TRBJ2-5; either TRBD1 or TRBD2 may fit D (5 bases each). CDR3 size: 15 residues. V was cut by 5 bases and J by 5 bases, with 18 bases left in between. Germline V gene sequence: CDR1 SGHTA, CDR2 FQGNSA. The CDR3 protein is CASSGRAPGGETQYF. For the CDR3, the DNA is TGTGCCAGCAGCGGCAGGGCCCCCGGCGGGGAGACCCAGTACTTC.

This clonotype was found many times. The chain joins TRBV9 to TRBJ2-4; 7 bases map to TRBD1. The closer fit of TRBJ2-7 to the DNA end suggests the J call may be wrong. Germline assignment: CDR1 SGDLS and CDR2 YYNGEE. The CDR3 is made up of 12 amino acids. CDR3 sequence (DNA): TGTGCCAGCAGCGAAACAGGGGTCGAGCAGTACTTC. Translated: CASSETGVEQYF.

With respect to this clonotype: A much larger clone differs by one base, so this may be a read error. The rearrangement links TRBV4-2 to TRBJ1-1, with D tentatively TRBD1 (5 bases). The germline CDR1 and CDR2 sequences are LGHNA and YNFKEQ. Trimming left V 2 bases short and J 5 bases short, with 18 bases between. The CDR3 covers 16 residues. The CDR3 region has the DNA TGTGCCAGCAGCCAAAATGGTCAGGGACTCCGGACTGAAGCTTTCTTT. Encoded protein: CASSQNGQGLRTEAFF.

This clonotype occurred many times. The V call is TRBV8-2, the J call TRBJ1-2. TRBV8-2 is marked as a pseudogene. The CDR3 contains 16 residues. The CDR3 coding sequence is TGTGGCAGTATGTCTAGTGATAGCCGAAAGACCTATGGCTACACCTTC. It codes for CGSMSSDSRKTYGYTF.

Concerning this clonotype: A much larger clone lies a single base off, so this may be a read error. This CDR3 is CASNRVFGQPQHF. The CDR3 nucleotides are TGTGCCAGCAATCGGGTCTTTGGACAGCCCCAGCATTTT. The chain uses TRBV6-6 and TRBJ1-5; D ambiguous. CDR1 and CDR2 from the germline V gene are MNHNY and SVGAGI (reference sequence). The CDR3 is 13 amino acids. V was clipped by 7 bases and J by 7 bases, with 14 bases between them.

A remark on this clonotype: A much bigger clone sits one base away, suggesting this may be a read error. The chain couples TRBV15 to TRBJ2-4; TRBD1 aligns across 10 bases. In germline, CDR1 is LNHNV, CDR2 YYDKDF (reference sequence). The length of the CDR3 is 18 residues. The V segment lost 8 bases and the J segment 1 base; nucleotides outside the gene matches: 14. DNA of the CDR3: TGTGCCACCGGCGGCGGGACAGGGGCGGTATTGGCCAAAAACATTCAGTACTTC. Translated: CATGGGTGAVLAKNIQYF.

Points on this clonotype: This clone may be a read error of a much larger clone one base away. This chain joins TRBV19 and TRBJ1-4; D unclear. The CDR3 has 14 residues. Germline V lookup: CDR1 LNHDA, CDR2 SQIVND (reference sequence). With 7 bases removed from V and 0 bases from J, the gap between germline ends came to 9 bases. The CDR3 coding sequence is TGTGCCAGTAATATCCAAACAACTAATGAAAAACTGTTTTTT. Translation gives CASNIQTTNEKLFF.

Concerning this clonotype: Here the CDR3 omits its conserved ending phenylalanine or tryptophan, so a read error is the likely source. The CDR3 DNA sequence: TGCGCCAGCAGTGATGAAGCAAGATCGCGAAAGACCTATGGCTACACCTAC. It translates to CASSDEARSRKTYGYTY. This chain uses TRBV10-1 with TRBJ1-2; D is unclear. The V end was cut by 3 bases, the J end by 4 bases, with 21 bases between. This CDR3 spans 17 amino acids. The V gene's germline CDR1 is WNHNN and CDR2 SYGVQD (reference sequence).

Notes on this clonotype: This likely came from a read error, as a far larger clone is one base away. The chain carries TRBV7-2 and TRBJ2-1; no reliable D call. The J call may be incorrect, as the DNA end agrees better with TRBJ2-3. The length of the CDR3 is 13 residues. CDR1 and CDR2 from the germline V gene are SGHTA and FQGNSA. CDR3: CASSPGRRDTQYF. The CDR3, as DNA: TGTGCCAGCAGCCCCGGACGTCGCGATACGCAGTATTTT.

At least ten counts were recorded for this clonotype. The J gene is TRBJ1-2, the V gene TRBV6-8; no clear D. The CDR3 sequence is 17 residues long. The V gene's germline CDR1 is MNHGY and CDR2 SAAAGT. With 3 bases removed from V and 4 bases from J, the gap between germline ends came to 21 bases. CDR3 residues: CASSYAERSRKTYGYTF. The CDR3 DNA is TGTGCCAGCAGTTATGCTGAACGCTCTAGAAAGACCTATGGCTACACCTTC.

This clonotype was observed many times. CDR3 coding DNA: TGTGCCAGCAGTGAAACACAGGGGGCGGGTCAGCCCCAGCATTTT. This codes for CASSETQGAGQPQHF. The gene calls are TRBV28 and TRBJ1-5, with 9 bases that match TRBD1. Losses at the gene ends were 5 bases for V and 6 bases for J; bases not matched to a gene: 8. This CDR3 is built from 15 residues. In germline, CDR1 is MDHEN, CDR2 SYDVKM.

This clonotype was observed at least ten times. This chain links TRBV7-9 with TRBJ1-2; D possibly corresponds to TRBD1 (6 bases). In germline, CDR1 is SEHNR, CDR2 FQNEAQ (reference sequence). CDR3 size: 15 residues. Trimming removed 4 bases at V and 1 base at J, with 13 bases between. CDR3 DNA: TGTGCCAGCAGCTCCTCCCGCAGGGGTAACTATGGCTACACCTTC. It codes for CASSSSRRGNYGYTF.

For this clonotype: A much bigger clone sits one base away, suggesting this may be a read error. The chain recombines TRBV5-6 with TRBJ1-2; no clear D. The length of the CDR3 is 16 residues. Germline V gene sequence: CDR1 SGHDT, CDR2 YYEEEE. The germline V and J ends were trimmed by 7 bases and 4 bases, with 23 bases remaining between them. This CDR3 is CASRDANSRKTYGYTF. CDR3 nucleotides: TGTGCCAGCCGTGATGCCAATAGTCGAAAGACCTATGGCTACACCTTC.